These T cell receptor beta chains were read from a single sample in a study of T cell repertoires in cytomegalovirus infection. These receptors have no identified antigens. MiXCR was run by TCRdb on the reads, yielding one entry per CDR3 protein. The profile covers some 130,000 distinct CDR3 sequences, with 20% to 30% appearing a single time and about 37% taken by the ten largest. Input material: PBMCs, sequenced either directly or after in vitro stimulation (not recorded which). These receptors originate from a human donor in good health (CMV status not recorded). Some clones in this sample may be carry-over from other donors' samples. CDR3s include the opening cysteine and the closing phenylalanine or tryptophan. The D gene is left open where the match is weak. Size is stated for part of the rows, as once, few or many counts, or as a class when the clone is expanded.

- TRBJ2-1 TRBV15 - CATSTGVAYNEQFF TGTGCCACCAGTACCGGGGTAGCCTACAATGAGCAGTTCTTC
- TRBJ1-5 TRBV7-8 - CASSLGDTRNQPQHF TGTGCCAGCAGCTTGGGGGACACCCGAAATCAGCCCCAGCATTTT
- TRBJ2-2 TRBV23-1 - CASSQSTTGGTGELFF TGCGCCAGCAGTCAATCGACGACAGGTGGTACCGGGGAGCTGTTTTTT
TRBD2 TRBJ2-3 TRBV7-2 many CASSLTSQRGSDTQYF TGTGCCAGCAGCTTGACTAGCCAGAGGGGTTCAGATACGCAGTATTTT
- TRBJ1-2 TRBV6-1 few CASRPGSYIDGYTF TGTGCCAGCCGCCCAGGCAGCTATATCGATGGCTACACCTTC
- TRBJ2-1 TRBV6-6 few CASSYSRGYEQFF TGTGCCAGCAGTTACTCGAGGGGGTATGAGCAGTTCTTC
- TRBJ2-7 TRBV7-9 few CASEAAKQRSYEQYF TGTGCCAGCGAGGCAGCGAAACAGCGTTCCTACGAGCAGTACTTC
TRBD1 TRBJ2-1 TRBV12-5 - CASGITGGNEQFF TGTGCTAGTGGGATTACAGGGGGCAATGAGCAGTTCTTC
- TRBJ2-3 TRBV11-2 many CASSSGGTDTQYF TGTGCCAGCAGCTCCGGGGGCACAGATACGCAGTATTTT
- TRBJ2-6 TRBV7-2 many CASSFGAGANVLTF TGTGCCAGCAGCTTCGGGGCTGGGGCCAACGTCCTGACTTTC
- TRBJ2-1 TRBV7-7 - CASSLEGSPYNEQFF TGTGCTAGCAGCTTAGAGGGTTCCCCCTACAATGAGCAGTTCTTC
- TRBJ2-1 TRBV7-9 few CASSLNVGVTNEQFF TGTGCCAGCAGCTTAAATGTTGGGGTAACAAATGAGCAGTTCTTC
- TRBJ1-1 TRBV19 - CASTHGELSTEAFF TGTGCCAGTACCCACGGGGAGTTGAGCACTGAAGCTTTCTTT
- TRBJ1-1 TRBV12-3/TRBV12-4 few CASSFGWNTEAFF TGTGCCAGCAGTTTTGGTTGGAACACTGAAGCTTTCTTT
TRBD1 TRBJ2-2 TRBV7-2 many CASSLTNFRDRVYTGELFF TGTGCCAGCAGCTTAACCAATTTTCGGGACAGGGTCTACACCGGGGAGCTGTTTTTT
- TRBJ2-7 TRBV7-8 - CASSHRLVREQYF TGTGCCAGCAGCCACAGACTAGTACGCGAGCAGTACTTC
- TRBJ2-5 TRBV7-2 few CASSLTFQETQYF TGTGCCAGCAGCCTCACCTTCCAAGAGACCCAGTACTTC
- TRBJ1-3 TRBV12-3/TRBV12-4 few CASSPGKTIYF TGTGCCAGCAGTCCGGGGAAGACCATATATTTT
- TRBJ2-1 TRBV4-1 - CASSQALGGLSYNEQFF TGCGCCAGCAGCCAAGCCCTCGGGGGGCTATCCTACAATGAGCAGTTCTTC
- TRBJ2-5 TRBV7-3 few CASSSQGRETQYF TGTGCCAGCAGCTCACAGGGGAGGGAGACCCAGTACTTC
- TRBJ1-3 TRBV20-1 - CSARITGSPGNTIYF TGCAGTGCTAGGATCACAGGGAGTCCTGGAAACACCATATATTTT
- TRBJ2-5 TRBV5-4 few CASSLATDGQETQYF TGTGCCAGCAGCTTGGCAACCGACGGCCAAGAGACCCAGTACTTC
- TRBJ2-7 TRBV28 few CASSSPEGLYEQYF TGTGCCAGCAGTTCTCCGGAGGGCCTCTACGAGCAGTACTTC
- TRBJ2-7 TRBV27 many CASSLSRYEQYF TGTGCCAGCAGTTTGAGCCGCTACGAGCAGTACTTC
- TRBJ2-3 TRBV7-6 - CASSPGTLPGTDTQYF TGTGCCAGCAGCCCCGGGACTCTCCCGGGCACAGATACGCAGTATTTT
TRBD2 TRBJ2-3 TRBV6-5 few CASRSPTSGRTDTQYF TGTGCCAGCAGGTCCCCTACTAGCGGGAGAACAGATACGCAGTATTTT
- TRBJ2-6 TRBV12-5 - CATHAGLYRSGANVLTF TGTGCTACGCACGCGGGCCTATACCGCTCTGGGGCCAACGTCCTGACTTTC
- TRBJ1-5 TRBV28 - CASRQGQPQHF TGTGCCAGCAGGCAGGGTCAGCCCCAGCATTTT
- TRBJ1-3 TRBV7-2 few CASSLAARTDSGNTIYF TGTGCCAGCAGCTTAGCCGCGCGGACAGACTCTGGAAACACCATATATTTT
- TRBJ1-2 TRBV6-1 few CASSEVNYGYTF TGTGCCAGCAGTGAAGTTAACTATGGCTACACCTTC
- TRBJ1-1 TRBV7-9 few CASGPTGRENTEAFF TGTGCCAGCGGGCCCACCGGACGGGAGAACACTGAAGCTTTCTTT
- TRBJ1-2 TRBV12-3/TRBV12-4 - CASSLGQNYGYTF TGTGCCAGCAGTCTCGGACAGAACTATGGCTACACCTTC
TRBD1 TRBJ1-5 TRBV18 - CASSLNRGPNQPQHF TGTGCCAGCTCACTTAACAGGGGTCCAAATCAGCCCCAGCATTTT
- TRBJ2-6 TRBV24-1 - CATSDLQGIAGANVLTF TGTGCCACCAGTGATTTGCAGGGGATAGCTGGGGCCAACGTCCTGACTTTC
TRBD2 TRBJ2-1 TRBV7-2 many CASSVGGANEQFF TGTGCCAGCAGCGTGGGAGGGGCCAATGAGCAGTTCTTC
- TRBJ1-3 TRBV7-2 many CASSYQGPGNTIYF TGTGCCAGCAGCTATCAGGGGCCTGGAAACACCATATATTTT
- TRBJ1-4 TRBV4-1 - CASSQAQTGYGEKLFF TGCGCCAGCAGCCAAGCCCAAACAGGGTACGGAGAAAAACTGTTTTTT
- TRBJ2-4 TRBV6-6 few CASSSSGQGRSGRARNIQYF TGTGCCAGCAGTTCCTCCGGACAGGGGAGGAGCGGGAGGGCCAGAAACATTCAGTACTTC
- TRBJ2-5 TRBV7-8 many CASSLEGRRSWETQYF TGTGCCAGCAGCTTGGAGGGTCGTCGCTCGTGGGAGACCCAGTACTTC
- TRBJ2-7 TRBV6-2/TRBV6-3 once CASSKTDYEQYF TGTGCCAGCTCCAAGACAGACTACGAGCAGTACTTC
TRBD1 TRBJ1-1 TRBV6-5 - CASSFFPGTGPSEAFF TGTGCCAGCAGTTTCTTCCCCGGGACAGGGCCTTCTGAAGCTTTCTTT
- TRBJ1-1 TRBV7-4 - CASSPRQGTEAFF TGTGCCAGCAGCCCCCGGCAGGGCACTGAAGCTTTCTTT
TRBD1 TRBJ1-4 TRBV7-9 many CASSPHRDRAAEKLFF TGTGCCAGCAGCCCTCACCGGGACAGGGCTGCTGAAAAACTGTTTTTT
- TRBJ2-7 TRBV7-2 many CASSPGHSYEQYF TGTGCCAGCAGCCCTGGGCATTCCTACGAGCAGTACTTC
- TRBJ2-3 TRBV7-2 many CASSYYSDTQYF TGTGCCAGCAGCTACTACTCAGATACGCAGTATTTT
- TRBJ2-1 TRBV11-2 - CASQAAGTFEQFF TGTGCCAGCCAGGCGGCAGGGACGTTTGAGCAGTTCTTC
- TRBJ2-3 TRBV7-9 few CASSLVGNPTDTQYF TGTGCCAGCAGCTTAGTAGGCAACCCAACAGATACGCAGTATTTT
TRBD2 TRBJ2-5 TRBV3-1 - CASSQGRGIAGGPEETQYF TGTGCCAGCAGCCAAGGGAGGGGTATTGCGGGAGGGCCTGAAGAGACCCAGTACTTC
- TRBJ1-2 TRBV4-3 once CASSHEGSIGYTF TGCGCCAGCAGCCATGAAGGGAGTATCGGCTACACCTTC
- TRBJ1-3 TRBV7-6 - CASTEQATGNTIYF TGTGCCAGCACCGAACAGGCTACTGGAAACACCATATATTTT
- TRBJ2-5 TRBV14 - CASSPGTVLQETQYF TGTGCCAGCAGCCCAGGGACTGTACTTCAAGAGACCCAGTACTTC
- TRBJ1-1 TRBV11-2 - CASPVSAGSTEAFF TGTGCCAGCCCCGTATCCGCGGGCAGCACTGAAGCTTTCTTT
TRBD1 TRBJ2-7 TRBV6-2/TRBV6-3 - CATQRGQGISYEQYF TGTGCCACCCAGCGAGGACAGGGGATCTCCTACGAGCAGTACTTC
- TRBJ1-1 TRBV5-4 - CASSLDVEGGIAFF TGTGCCAGCAGCTTGGATGTCGAGGGAGGGATAGCTTTCTTT
- TRBJ2-1 TRBV24-1 few CATSELTDEQFF TGTGCCACCAGTGAGTTAACTGATGAGCAGTTCTTC
- TRBJ2-3 TRBV28 - CASSLERIQDTQYF TGTGCCAGCAGTTTGGAGCGGATCCAAGATACGCAGTATTTT
TRBD2 TRBJ2-2 TRBV4-2 - CASSQDAGVGTGELFF TGTGCCAGCAGCCAGGACGCGGGAGTAGGAACCGGGGAGCTGTTTTTT
TRBD2 TRBJ2-3 TRBV19 few CASSLIAGATDTQYF TGTGCCAGTAGCCTTATAGCGGGGGCCACAGATACGCAGTATTTT